This T cell receptor (beta chain) appears in the sequencing data of a study of naive and memory T cell subsets. Points from the study as a whole: Expression changes during T cell differentiation may affect RNA-based TCR counts. Especially in CD8 cells, naive repertoires contained a few larger clonotypes, possibly CD45RA-re-expressing memory cells.

Remarks on this clonotype: Its target is not known.

This CDR3 region has 15 residues. Germline V gene data show CDR1 as MNHEY and CDR2 as SMNVEV (reference sequence). The V gene lost 6 bases and the J gene lost 10 bases, with 22 bases spanning the gap. Two oligonucleotides, mixed equimolar, formed the beta constant-region primer covering TRBC1 and TRBC2. Nested alpha and beta constant-region primers with the SP2 primer drove four PCR rounds on ligated cDNA. Each CDR3 protein gets one entry after TCRdb re-called the UMI-ligation and nested PCR reads with MiXCR. The table lists more than 120,000 distinct CDR3 sequences, approximately 20% of them singletons. From the second PCR step, alpha and beta chains were amplified apart. CMV status came from CD4+ T cell IFNgamma after overnight CMV lysate stimulation of fresh PBMCs.

The chain is built from TRBV27 and TRBJ2-1, with TRBD1 as a possible D gene (6 bases). This receptor was identified in a human donor in good health. Sequencing input: naive CD8+ T cells from blood. The chain's CDR3 is CASSPGQPSLKEQFF. Here the CDR3 DNA reads TGTGCCAGCAGCCCAGGACAGCCAAGTTTAAAGGAGCAGTTCTTC.